One and the same sample provided the 21 T cell receptor beta chains below, sequenced in a study of T-cell memory formation after mild COVID-19. TCRdb reprocessed the 5' RACE reads with MiXCR, giving one entry per CDR3 protein. The sample includes about 560,000 distinct CDR3 sequences, about a sixth of them seen just once. Sequences were obtained from PBMCs or a T cell subset sorted from them (not recorded which). The receptors here all came from an adult woman who had mild COVID-19 (a few samples of this study predate the infection). Cell type and time point are not known.

The V call is TRBV2, the J call TRBJ1-2; a weak D match, TRBD1 (6 bases). Germline V lookup: CDR1 SNHLY, CDR2 FYNNEI. This CDR3 contains 14 residues. The V end lost 6 bases, the J end lost 4 bases, and 15 bases lay between the germline ends. This CDR3 is CASSRDKGGYGYTF. The CDR3 DNA reads as TGTGCCAGCAGCCGGGACAAGGGGGGCTATGGCTACACCTTC.

The V gene is TRBV5-1, the J gene TRBJ1-1; 7 positions agree with TRBD1. The CDR3 totals 16 residues. The germline V gene has CDR1 SGHRS and CDR2 YFSETQ. Trimming cost V 5 bases and J 1 base; bases outside gene matches: 11. CDR3 bases: TGCGCCAGCAGTCCCGAAACAGGGGCCTCGAACACTGAAGCTTTCTTT. Its translation: CASSPETGASNTEAFF.

The CDR3 coding sequence is TGTGCCATCTCCATCCGTTCGCGGGAGGCGAACACCGGGGAGCTGTTTTTT. Translating it yields CAISIRSREANTGELFF. The genes are TRBV7-8 and TRBJ2-2; 8 bases line up with TRBD2. The CDR3 consists of 17 residues. Trimming removed 10 bases from V and 0 bases from J; junction bases left unmatched: 13. From germline, CDR1 is SGHVS and CDR2 FQNEAQ.

This chain uses TRBV5-1 with TRBJ1-1, with D hard to call. V was pared by 4 bases and J by 3 bases, with 10 bases between. The germline V gene has CDR1 SGHRS and CDR2 YFSETQ. The CDR3 contains 13 residues. The CDR3 loop is CASSVNSYTEAFF. The CDR3, as DNA: TGCGCCAGCAGCGTTAACTCGTACACTGAAGCTTTCTTT.

V is TRBV15 and J is TRBJ2-7; TRBD1 matches at 7 bases. Germline CDR1 is LNHNV and CDR2 is YYDKDF (reference sequence). The CDR3 loop spans 16 amino acids. The V gene end was trimmed by 0 bases and the J gene end by 3 bases; junction bases not matched to a gene: 8. The CDR3 DNA is TGTGCCACCAGCAGAGATAGGGCAGGGGGAGACTACGAGCAGTACTTC. Residues: CATSRDRAGGDYEQYF.

This clonotype was seen a handful of times. The chain joins TRBV6-6 to TRBJ2-3; 10 bases map to TRBD2. The germline V gene has CDR1 MNHNY and CDR2 SVGAGI (reference sequence). CDR3 size: 17 residues. V gave up 2 bases and J gave up 6 bases; unmatched junction bases: 11. CDR3 amino acids: CASSYPMVSGGWDTQYF. The CDR3 DNA sequence: TGTGCCAGCAGTTACCCAATGGTTAGCGGGGGGTGGGATACGCAGTATTTT.

This clonotype came up a few times. This sequence joins TRBV7-9 and TRBJ2-7, with TRBD1 matching over 9 bases. The CDR3 length is 15 residues. Unmatched junction bases numbered 7, after V lost 3 bases and J lost 4 bases. Germline CDR1 SEHNR, CDR2 FQNEAQ (reference sequence). CDR3 in DNA: TGTGCCAGCAGCTTGCGGACAGGGGTTTGGTACGAGCAGTACTTC. It translates to CASSLRTGVWYEQYF.

The rearrangement uses TRBV5-6 and TRBJ2-7, with D hard to call. CDR1 is SGHDT and CDR2 is YYEEEE in the germline V gene. V gave up 1 base and J gave up 0 bases, with 11 bases separating them. There are 15 residues in the CDR3. CDR3 region: CASSLNRRISYEQYF. The CDR3 DNA sequence: TGTGCCAGCAGCTTGAACCGGAGAATCTCCTACGAGCAGTACTTC. The whole variable domain, remainder taken from reference TRBV5-6 and TRBJ2-7, is DAGVTQSPTHLIKTRGQQVTLRCSPKSGHDTVSWYQQALGQGPQFIFQYYEEEERQRGNFPDRFSGHQFPNYSSELNVNALLLGDSALYLCASSLNRRISYEQYFGPGTRLTVT.

In this sample, this clonotype turned up once. V and J are TRBV10-3 and TRBJ2-3; 10 bases line up with TRBD1. Germline V gene lookup returns CDR1 ENHRY and CDR2 SYGVKD. J lost 4 bases, V lost 6 bases, and 7 bases had no gene match. The CDR3 is 15 residues long. The CDR3 bases are TGTGCCATCAGCCAGACAGGGGGCGAGGCAGATACGCAGTATTTT. Translation gives CAISQTGGEADTQYF.

The V call is TRBV21-1, the J call TRBJ2-7; the table's D call, TRBD2, was not checked against the DNA. TRBV21-1 is a recognized pseudogene. This CDR3 region has 14 residues. CDR3 region: CASSASGSKYEQYF. CDR3 DNA: TGTGCCAGCAGCGCTAGCGGGAGTAAATACGAGCAGTACTTC.

The chain carries TRBV30 and TRBJ1-3; D ambiguous. Germline V gene data show CDR1 as GTSNPN and CDR2 as SVGIG (reference sequence). The CDR3 consists of 13 residues. The V and J ends lost 5 bases and 0 bases respectively, with 8 bases between them. CDR3 DNA: TGTGCCTGGGTAGACTACTCTGGAAACACCATATATTTT. Amino acids: CAWVDYSGNTIYF.

This sequence joins TRBV7-2 and TRBJ2-7, with a tentative D call TRBD2 (5 bases). This CDR3 has 16 amino acids. Germline CDR1 and CDR2: SGHTA and FQGNSA. Trimming took off 2 bases at V and 1 base at J, with 15 bases between the two ends. CDR3 nucleotide sequence: TGTGCCAGCAGCTTATCACCGGGGAGAAAATCCTACGAGCAGTACTTC. It encodes CASSLSPGRKSYEQYF.

About this clonotype itself: Mismatch with germline at one junction end may stem from a read error. This rearrangement joins TRBV7-9 to TRBJ2-1, with D possibly TRBD2 on 5 matching bases. Looked up from germline, CDR1 is SEHNR and CDR2 is FQNEAQ (reference sequence). This CDR3 has 15 residues. CDR3 in amino acids: CARSLTGNHYNEQFF. For the CDR3, the DNA is TGTGCCAGAAGCTTAACCGGGAACCACTACAATGAGCAGTTCTTC. Full variable domain (outside the CDR3, taken from reference TRBV7-9 and TRBJ2-1): DTGVSQNPRHKITKRGQNVTFRCDPISEHNRLYWYRQTLGQGPEFLTYFQNEAQLEKSRLLSDRFSAERPKGSFSTLEIQRTEQGDSAMYLCARSLTGNHYNEQFFGPGTRLTVL.

This clonotype was counted a few times. The V and J genes are TRBV12-3 or TRBV12-4 and TRBJ2-2, with 7 bases matching TRBD1. This CDR3 region has 15 residues. Trimming at V came to 7 bases and at J to 1 base, leaving 6 bases not matched to a gene. Here the CDR3 DNA reads TGTGCCAGCAACTCACGACAGGGGAACACCGGGGAGCTGTTTTTT. Protein: CASNSRQGNTGELFF.

V is TRBV4-2 and J is TRBJ2-5; 12 positions agree with TRBD2. Germline V lookup: CDR1 LGHNA, CDR2 YNFKEQ. CDR3 length: 16 residues. Trimming removed 5 bases from V and 7 bases from J; junction bases left unmatched: 11. The CDR3 spells CASSAGLAGAAGTQYF. The CDR3 coding sequence is TGTGCCAGCAGCGCGGGACTAGCGGGTGCCGCCGGGACCCAGTACTTC.

This clonotype was detected only a few times. The chain carries TRBV20-1 and TRBJ1-5; the D is unclear. Trimming took 4 bases from V and 1 from J, leaving 11 bases between them. The CDR3 totals 14 residues. The germline V gene has CDR1 DFQATT and CDR2 SNEGSKA (reference sequence). The CDR3 loop is CSAMQGGSNQPQHF. In nucleotides, the CDR3 is TGCAGTGCTATGCAAGGAGGGAGCAATCAGCCCCAGCATTTT.

In this sample, this clonotype turned up a few times. The gene calls are TRBV5-5 and TRBJ2-7; the match to TRBD2 covers 8 bases. Germline V gene data show CDR1 as SGHKS and CDR2 as YYEKEE (reference sequence). V was clipped by 4 bases and J by 4 bases; unmatched bases: 10. The CDR3 totals 15 residues. The CDR3 here is CASSRQAGAPYEQYF. Here the CDR3 DNA reads TGTGCCAGCAGCCGGCAAGCGGGGGCTCCGTACGAGCAGTACTTC.

CDR3 region: CASSYPGQTQYF. The CDR3 DNA reads as TGTGCCAGCAGTTACCCCGGACAGACCCAGTACTTC. The rearrangement links TRBV6-6 to TRBJ2-5; D remains ambiguous. The CDR3 is 12 amino acids. In germline, CDR1 is MNHNY, CDR2 SVGAGI (reference sequence). The V end was cut by 2 bases, the J end by 6 bases, with 7 bases between.

The table lists this clonotype with a few counts. This chain joins TRBV7-2 and TRBJ2-1; 8 bases align to TRBD2. CDR3 size: 15 residues. CDR1 is SGHTA and CDR2 is FQGNSA in the germline V gene. V lost 1 base to trimming and J lost 6 bases; unmatched junction nucleotides: 5. The DNA for the CDR3 is TGTGCCAGCAGCTTAGGCGGGGGGTGGCCCAATGAGCAGTTCTTC. Translation gives CASSLGGGWPNEQFF. The full variable domain, with the rest looked up from reference TRBV7-2 and TRBJ2-1, is GAGVSQSPSNKVTEKGKDVELRCDPISGHTALYWYRQSLGQGLEFLIYFQGNSAPDKSGLPSDRFSAERTGGSVSTLTIQRTQQEDSAVYLCASSLGGGWPNEQFFGPGTRLTVL.

The chain couples TRBV12-3 or TRBV12-4 to TRBJ2-7; weak D call: TRBD1 (5 bases). CDR3 length: 13 amino acids. V was shortened by 3 bases and J by 3 bases, with 9 bases between the two germline ends. Here the CDR3 reads CASSFDSVYEQYF. CDR3 in DNA: TGTGCCAGCAGTTTTGACAGCGTCTACGAGCAGTACTTC.

This clonotype was observed a handful of times. V and J are TRBV7-8 and TRBJ1-1; D perhaps matches TRBD1 (6 bases). Deletions cut 4 bases from V and 4 bases from J, with 13 bases between. The CDR3 extends over 14 amino acids. Looked up from germline, CDR1 is SGHVS and CDR2 is FQNEAQ. The CDR3 here is CASSSIGGGTEAFF. The CDR3 DNA reads TGTGCCAGCAGCTCGATAGGGGGGGGCACTGAAGCTTTCTTT.